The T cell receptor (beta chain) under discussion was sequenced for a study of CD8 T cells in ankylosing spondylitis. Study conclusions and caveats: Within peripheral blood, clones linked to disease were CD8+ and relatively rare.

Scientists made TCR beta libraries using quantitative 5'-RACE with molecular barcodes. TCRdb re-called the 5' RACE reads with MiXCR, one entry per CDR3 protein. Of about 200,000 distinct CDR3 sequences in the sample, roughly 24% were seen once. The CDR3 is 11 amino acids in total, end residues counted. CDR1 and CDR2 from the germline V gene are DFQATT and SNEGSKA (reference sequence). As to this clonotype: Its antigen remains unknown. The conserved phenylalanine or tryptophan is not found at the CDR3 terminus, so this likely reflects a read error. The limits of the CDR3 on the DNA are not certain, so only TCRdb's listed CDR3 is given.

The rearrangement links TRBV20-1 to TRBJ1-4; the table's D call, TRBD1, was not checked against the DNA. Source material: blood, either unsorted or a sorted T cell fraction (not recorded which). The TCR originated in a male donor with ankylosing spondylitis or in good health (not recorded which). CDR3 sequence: CSAQDLRDRVR.